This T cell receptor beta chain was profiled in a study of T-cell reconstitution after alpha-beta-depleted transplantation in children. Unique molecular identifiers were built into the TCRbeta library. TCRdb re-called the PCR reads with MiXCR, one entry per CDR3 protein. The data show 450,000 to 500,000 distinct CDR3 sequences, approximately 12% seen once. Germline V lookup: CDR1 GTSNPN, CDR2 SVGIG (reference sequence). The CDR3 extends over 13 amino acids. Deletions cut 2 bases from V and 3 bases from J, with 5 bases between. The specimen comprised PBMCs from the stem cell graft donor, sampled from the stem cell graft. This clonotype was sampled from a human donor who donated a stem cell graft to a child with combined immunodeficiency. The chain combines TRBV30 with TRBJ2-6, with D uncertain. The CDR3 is CAWSYYGANVLTF. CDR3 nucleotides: TGTGCCTGGAGTTATTATGGGGCCAACGTCCTGACTTTC.